What follows describes a single T cell receptor beta chain. This specimen comes from a study of shared clonotypes between healthy human individuals. The germline V and J ends were trimmed by 6 bases and 4 bases, with 12 bases remaining between them. The germline V gene has CDR1 SEHNR and CDR2 FQNEAQ (reference sequence). This CDR3 region has 13 residues. TCRdb's copy holds only in-frame clones and misses some; the assay was immunoSEQ multiplex PCR. In the table there are some 2.3 million clones, approximately 93% of which are singletons. The clonotype originates from a man aged 18-30 years in good health. Some clones in this sample may be carry-over from other donors' samples. The sample taken for sequencing was naive CD4+ T cells from PBMCs. Subset specified: CD45RA+ positively selected. The chain is built from TRBV7-9 and TRBJ1-2; a possible D gene is TRBD1 (6 bases). The CDR3 spells CASRGAGGYGYTF. The CDR3 nucleotides are TGTGCCAGCAGGGGGGCAGGCGGCTATGGCTACACCTTC.